This T cell receptor (beta chain) was obtained from a study of T cells in tumors and immune-related adverse events listed by TCRdb under 2021. CDR1 MDHEN and CDR2 SYDVKM were looked up in the germline V gene. From the cysteine up to the phenylalanine, the CDR3 has a length of 14 residues. The retained sequence is limited to the CDR3, 42 bases, with the frame set at the first base. At the junction V is shortened by 5 bases and J by 7 bases; bases outside the gene matches: 9. The TCR beta locus was amplified and sequenced using the immunoSEQ assay, from which bulk TCR Vbeta CDR3 data were obtained. As for the authors' bioinformatics: CDR3s were excluded if they were non-productive, were shorter than 7 amino acids, or did not start with C or end with F/W. Analysis was restricted to specimens with at least 1000 reads, and each clonotype was defined at the amino acid level. Clonality was computed as 1 minus Pielou's evenness. Library sizes were equalized by abundance-weighted random subsampling with replacement, which was repeated 100 times so that 95% confidence intervals could be reported. The Morisita overlap index was used to quantify repertoire overlap, and the top 40 clones in each specimen were examined for overlap with the irAE. What TCRdb holds here is the immuneACCESS table cut down to in-frame rearrangements. Part of the clones is not present; checked against another copy, under half of the missing clones reflect an unresolved V gene, and the others are unexplained. That table gives V, J and clone size, and the DNA gave D and trimming. This sample comprises around 8,300 clones, 94% of them detected only once. The ten largest account for less than 2.5% of the sample.

This specimen's treatment or condition label, interpreted: nivolumab (PD-1 blockade) given before sampling. The DNeasy Blood and Tissue Kit was used to extract DNA from the formalin-fixed paraffin-embedded specimens. About this clone: This clone's antigen is unknown. Base qualities are not provided; no much larger clone lies one nucleotide away.

This receptor was obtained from a female donor with metastatic renal cell carcinoma. The input for sequencing was lymph node tissue, taken from a patient treated with anti-PD-1 therapy. The V and J segments used are TRBV28 and TRBJ1-2, and TRBD1 matches 8 of the central bases. The CDR3 protein is CASSRTGGGVGYTF. The nucleotides read TGTGCCAGCAGTCGCACAGGGGGAGGGGTTGGCTACACCTTC.